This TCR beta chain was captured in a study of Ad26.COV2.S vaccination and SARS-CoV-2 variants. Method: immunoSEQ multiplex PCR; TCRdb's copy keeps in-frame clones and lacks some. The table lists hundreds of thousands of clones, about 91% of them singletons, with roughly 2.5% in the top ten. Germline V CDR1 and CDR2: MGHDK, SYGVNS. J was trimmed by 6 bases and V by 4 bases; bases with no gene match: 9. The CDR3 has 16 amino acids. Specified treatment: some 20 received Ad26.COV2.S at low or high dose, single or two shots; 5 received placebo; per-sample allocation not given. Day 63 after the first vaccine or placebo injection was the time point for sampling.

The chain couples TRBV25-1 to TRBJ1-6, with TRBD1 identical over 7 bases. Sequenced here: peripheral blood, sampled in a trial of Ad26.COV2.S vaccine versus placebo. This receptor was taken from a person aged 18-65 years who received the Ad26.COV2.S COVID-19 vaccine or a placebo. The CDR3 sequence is CASSGGPGQINSPLHF. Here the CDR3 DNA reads TGTGCCAGCAGTGGGGGTCCGGGACAGATTAATTCACCCCTCCACTTT.